This record looks at one T cell receptor (beta chain) sequence and its context. This sample is part of a study of blood T cell repertoires in COVID-19. Study as a whole: Sources were T cells, B-cell-depleted T cells, or PBMCs; the material itself was cDNA or gDNA.

The table came from immunoSEQ multiplex PCR; TCRdb's copy has only in-frame clones and leaves some out. The repertoire includes 60,000 to 95,000 clones, roughly 87% of them detected once, and almost 6.5% sits in the top ten. The receptor's source is a woman aged 50 to 60 with acute or convalescent COVID-19. The sequenced sample was peripheral blood.

CDR3 loop: CASSLFQDRREAFF. As DNA, the CDR3 is TGTGCCAGCAGTTTATTTCAGGACAGGAGAGAAGCTTTCTTT. The chain employs TRBV28 and TRBJ1-1, with TRBD1 identical over 7 bases. V was pared by 1 base and J by 8 bases, with 7 bases of the junction left unmatched. The CDR3 covers 14 residues. The germline V gene has CDR1 MDHEN and CDR2 SYDVKM.